This T cell receptor (beta chain) was observed in a study of quantifying T cell responses using KT2 cells (dated by TCRdb to the late 2010s). Context from the whole study: RNA was DNase-treated and reverse transcribed with TCR alpha and beta constant-region primers, mostly using SuperScript III. Under optimum conditions, the T4 ligation step was estimated to exceed 8% efficiency. PCR2 was run as a SYBR Green qPCR and stopped at a predetermined fluorescence threshold to avoid over-amplification. What the study reported, not specific to this receptor: A linear scaling of KT2 alpha and beta sequence counts with input KT2 cell number was observed over several orders of magnitude. This TCR sequencing study did not compare the pipeline side by side with other TCR sequencing techniques. Saturation in the detection of KT2 sequences was observed at very high KT2 spike-in numbers. KT2 sequences were detected down to the lowest spike-in tested, which was about one KT2 cell per 100,000 PBMC.

To test the sensitivity and accuracy of the pipeline, known numbers of KT2, a T cell clone whose TCR had already been sequenced, were spiked into unfractionated PBMC. A range of KT2-to-PBMC ratios was set up by mixing KT2 cells into a fixed number of PBMC. The germline V and J ends show losses of 5 bases and 4 bases respectively, and no gene match explains 10 bases of the junction. Taken from the germline V gene (reference sequence), the CDR1 and CDR2 loops are SEHNR and FQNEAQ. Spanning cysteine to phenylalanine, the CDR3 consists of 15 amino acids. The retained sequence is limited to the CDR3, 45 bases, with the frame set at the first base. This clonotype appeared once. What this receptor recognizes is not known. No per-base quality is available; no much larger clone lies one base away. A read on its own is weak evidence. The library relied on UMI-ligation and nested PCR. T4 RNA ligase 1 was used to ligate a single-stranded oligonucleotide containing the Illumina SP2 sequence and a UMI to the 3' end of the cDNA. PCR1 used 4 to 5 cycles (98 degrees C 15 s, 69 degrees C 30 s, 72 degrees C 40 s), and the beta primer was an equimolar mix of RC1.1 and RC1.2 that covered TRBC1 and TRBC2. Starting at PCR2, the TCR alpha and beta chains were handled separately, and sample indices and Illumina adaptors were added. The UMI was composed of 12 random nucleotides, arranged as two hexamers separated by a spacer, and was positioned after an 8-base spacer. Libraries were sequenced on an Illumina MiSeq using v2 2x251 paired-end chemistry, with 12 samples typically included per run. To increase diversity, about 4.5-7.5% PhiX DNA was added to each sequencing library. The study's processing was this. Raw reads were converted to FASTQ with bcl2fastq and demultiplexed by dual indices using Demultiplexor. V and J genes were assigned by Decombinator through tag matching, with a single base-pair mismatch permitted. Using UMIs, Collapsinator corrected both sequencing errors and the frequency errors that come from PCR heterogeneity. Decombinator identifiers were converted to nucleotide sequence by CDR3Translator, the sequences were translated to amino acids, and CDR3 was extracted using C- and N-terminal motifs. A cluster of KT2 sequences sharing one unique molecular identifier was counted as one distinct KT2 TCR. The public reads were run again by TCRdb, first through fastp at Q25 and then through MiXCR, and only productive beta chains were kept. Merged by CDR3 protein, the rows form single entries marked with the most common genes and DNA. These V and J calls derive from TCRdb rather than the authors' analysis. This sample lists tens of thousands of distinct CDR3 sequences; 9% to 15% were detected once. Jointly, the top ten make up about 9% of the sample.

This clonotype was sampled from a human donor. The V gene is TRBV7-9 and the J gene is TRBJ1-2, and TRBD1 matches 7 of the central bases. The sample taken for sequencing was PBMCs spiked with cells of the T cell clone KT2. CDR3 loop: CASSKPTGFRYGYTF. The bases read TGTGCCAGCAGCAAACCGACAGGGTTTCGCTATGGCTACACCTTC.